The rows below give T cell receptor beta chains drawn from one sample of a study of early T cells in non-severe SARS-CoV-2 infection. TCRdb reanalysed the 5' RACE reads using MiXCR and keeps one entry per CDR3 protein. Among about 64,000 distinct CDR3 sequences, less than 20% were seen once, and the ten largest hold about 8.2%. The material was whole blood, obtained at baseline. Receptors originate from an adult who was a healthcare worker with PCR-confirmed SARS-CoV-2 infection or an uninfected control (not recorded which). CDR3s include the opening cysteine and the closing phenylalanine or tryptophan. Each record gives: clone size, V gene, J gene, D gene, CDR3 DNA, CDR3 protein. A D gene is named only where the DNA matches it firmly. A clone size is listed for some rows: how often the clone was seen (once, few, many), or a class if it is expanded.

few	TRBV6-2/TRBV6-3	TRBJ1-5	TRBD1	TGTGCCAGCAGTTGGGGCAGGGGGTCAGGGCAGCCCCAGCATTTT	CASSWGRGSGQPQHF
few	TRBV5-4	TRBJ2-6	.	TGTGCCAGCACCCAACAGGGAACTGGGGCCAACGTCCTGACTTTC	CASTQQGTGANVLTF
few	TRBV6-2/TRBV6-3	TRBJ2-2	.	TGTGCCAGCAGTTACGCGAGGGGCCCCGCCGGCACCGGGGAGCTGTTTTTT	CASSYARGPAGTGELFF
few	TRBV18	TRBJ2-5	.	TGTGCCAGCTCACCACCTACAGGATTTCAGGAGACCCAGTACTTC	CASSPPTGFQETQYF
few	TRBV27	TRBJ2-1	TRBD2	TGTGCCAGCAAGTCTGGCGGGAGCTTTGGTGGTGAGCAGTTCTTC	CASKSGGSFGGEQFF
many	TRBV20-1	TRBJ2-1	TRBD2	TGCAGTGCTGCCTCGACTAGCGGAGGGAATGAGCAGTTCTTC	CSAASTSGGNEQFF
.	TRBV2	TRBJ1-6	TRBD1	TGTGCCAGCAGGACGGACAGGGGTATTAATTCACCCCTCCACTTT	CASRTDRGINSPLHF
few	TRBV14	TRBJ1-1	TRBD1	TGTGCCAGCAGCCCATCGACAGGGGGGAACACTGAAGCTTTCTTT	CASSPSTGGNTEAFF
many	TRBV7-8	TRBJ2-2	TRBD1	TGTGCCAGCAGCCCCCGGACAGGGGACACCGGGGAGCTGTTTTTT	CASSPRTGDTGELFF
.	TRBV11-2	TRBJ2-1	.	TGTGCCAGCAGCTTAGCGGGGAATGAGCAGTTCTTC	CASSLAGNEQFF
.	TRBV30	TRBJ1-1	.	TGTGCCTGGAGTACCCGGACAGCGAACACTGAAGCTTTCTTT	CAWSTRTANTEAFF
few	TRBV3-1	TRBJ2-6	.	TGTGCCAGCAGCCAAGTCCAGTCTGGGGCCAACGTCCTGACTTTC	CASSQVQSGANVLTF
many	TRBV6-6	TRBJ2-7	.	TGTGCCAGCAGCTCCCTTTACGAGCAGTACTTC	CASSSLYEQYF
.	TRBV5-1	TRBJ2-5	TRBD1	TGCGCCAGCGGGCGGACAGGGAGCCAAGAGACCCAGTACTTC	CASGRTGSQETQYF
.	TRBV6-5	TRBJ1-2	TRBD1	TGTGCCAGCAGTTACTCGAGACAGGGGAAGGGCTATGGCTACACCTTC	CASSYSRQGKGYGYTF
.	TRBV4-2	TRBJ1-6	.	TGTGCCAGCAGCCAACCCGCACCGGGAACATATTCACCCCTCCACTTT	CASSQPAPGTYSPLHF
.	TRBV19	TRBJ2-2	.	TGTGCCACCCAGGGCGGCACCGGGGAGCTGTTTTTT	CATQGGTGELFF
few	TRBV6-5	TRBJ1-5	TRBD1	TGTGCCAGCAGCCTTACCGGGGACAGGAATCAGCCCCAGCATTTT	CASSLTGDRNQPQHF
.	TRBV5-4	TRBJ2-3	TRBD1	TGTGCCAGCAGCTCCAGGGGGCGCGGTGATACGCAGTATTTT	CASSSRGRGDTQYF
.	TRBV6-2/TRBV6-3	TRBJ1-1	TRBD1	TGTGCCAGCAGTCCACATACGACAGGGGGCACTGAAGCTTTCTTT	CASSPHTTGGTEAFF
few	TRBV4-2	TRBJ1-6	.	TGTGCCAGCAGCCAAGAGCGCCTGCTCTATTCACCCCTCCACTTT	CASSQERLLYSPLHF
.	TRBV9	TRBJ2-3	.	TGTGCCAGCAGCTCCTCTATCACAGATACGCAGTATTTT	CASSSSITDTQYF
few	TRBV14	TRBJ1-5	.	TGTGCCAGCAGCCACCACAGGGACGTAGGTCAGCCCCAGCATTTT	CASSHHRDVGQPQHF
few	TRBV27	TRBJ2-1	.	TGTGCCAGCAGTACCCGGGACCCAAGGACCAATGAGCAGTTCTTC	CASSTRDPRTNEQFF
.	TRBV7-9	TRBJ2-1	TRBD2	TGTGCCAGCAGCTTAGGGTACGGGACTAGCGGGGACAATGAGCAGTTCTTC	CASSLGYGTSGDNEQFF
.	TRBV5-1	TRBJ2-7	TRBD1	TGCGCCAGCAGCTCTGGGGACAGGGTCTACGAGCAGTACTTC	CASSSGDRVYEQYF
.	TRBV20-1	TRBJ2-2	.	TGCAGTGTGGCAGGGTGGAACACCGGGGAGCTGTTTTTT	CSVAGWNTGELFF
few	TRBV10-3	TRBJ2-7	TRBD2	TGTGCCATCAGTGAGTCGAAGGTACTAGCGGGGCGAGAGCAGTACTTC	CAISESKVLAGREQYF
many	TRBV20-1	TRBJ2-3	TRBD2	TGCAGTGCACCGGGACTAGCGAGCACAGATACGCAGTATTTT	CSAPGLASTDTQYF
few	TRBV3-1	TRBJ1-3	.	TGTGCCAGCAGCCAGGACAGCGGATTTAGCTCTGGAAACACCATATATTTT	CASSQDSGFSSGNTIYF
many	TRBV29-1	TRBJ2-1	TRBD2	TGCAGCGTTGAGATGATAGCGGGCACCGAGCAGTTCTTC	CSVEMIAGTEQFF
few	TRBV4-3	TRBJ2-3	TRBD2	TGCGCCAGCAGCCAAGATCTTAGCGGGAGCGGTGCAGATACGCAGTATTTT	CASSQDLSGSGADTQYF
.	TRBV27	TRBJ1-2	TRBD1	TGTGCCAGCAGAAGGACAGGAGGTGGAGCGGGGGGCTACACCTTC	CASRRTGGGAGGYTF
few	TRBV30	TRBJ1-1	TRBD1	TGTGCCTGGAGGCGACAGGGGGCGGGCAACACTGAAGCTTTCTTT	CAWRRQGAGNTEAFF
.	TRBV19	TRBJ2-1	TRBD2	TGTGCCAGTAGTGTAGGGGGACTAGCGGGAGATGAGCAGTTCTTC	CASSVGGLAGDEQFF
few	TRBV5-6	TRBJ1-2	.	TGTGCCAGCAGCTTTATTTGGGATTCTAACTATGGCTACACCTTC	CASSFIWDSNYGYTF
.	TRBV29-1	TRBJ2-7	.	TGCAGCGTTGAAGGTGGAGGAGCTTACGAGCAGTACTTC	CSVEGGGAYEQYF
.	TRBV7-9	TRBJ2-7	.	TGTGCCAGCAGCTTAGGGAGTTCTTCCTACGAGCAGTACTTC	CASSLGSSSYEQYF
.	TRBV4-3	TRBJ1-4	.	TGCGCCAGCAGCCAGGAGAAGTTTGCAACTAATGAAAAACTGTTTTTT	CASSQEKFATNEKLFF
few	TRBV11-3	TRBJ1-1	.	TGTGCCAGCAGCCCACATACCGGCGGGGACACTGAAGCTTTCTTT	CASSPHTGGDTEAFF
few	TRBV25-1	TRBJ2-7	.	TGTGCCAGCAGTAACAGGGATGGATCCTACGAGCAGTACTTC	CASSNRDGSYEQYF
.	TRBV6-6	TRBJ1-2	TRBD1	TGTGCCAGCAGTTACTCCGGGACAGGTCACTATGGCTACACCTTC	CASSYSGTGHYGYTF
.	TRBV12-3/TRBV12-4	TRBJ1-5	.	TGTGCCAGCAGTTCGCATCGCGATCAGCCCCAGCATTTT	CASSSHRDQPQHF
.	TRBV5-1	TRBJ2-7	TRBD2	TGCGCCAGCAGCTTTCCAGCGGGGGGCACGTACGAGCAGTACTTC	CASSFPAGGTYEQYF
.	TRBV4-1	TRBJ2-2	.	TGCGCCAGCAGCTCACGGACCGGGACCGGGGAGCTGTTTTTT	CASSSRTGTGELFF
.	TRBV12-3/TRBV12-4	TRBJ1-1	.	TGTGCCAGCAGTTTAGCGCCACACCGGGACCTGAACACTGAAGCTTTCTTT	CASSLAPHRDLNTEAFF
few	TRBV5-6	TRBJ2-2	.	TGTGCCAGCAGCTTGAGGCTAGTAGGCCGCACCGGGGAGCTGTTTTTT	CASSLRLVGRTGELFF
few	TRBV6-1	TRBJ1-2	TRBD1	TGTGCCAGCACCCCACAGGGGGGCACCAGCTATGGCTACACCTTC	CASTPQGGTSYGYTF
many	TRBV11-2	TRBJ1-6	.	TGTGCCAGCAGCTTAGAGCAGGGGAGAAATTCACCCCTCCACTTT	CASSLEQGRNSPLHF
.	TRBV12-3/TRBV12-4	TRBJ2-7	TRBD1	TGTGCCAGCAGCGGACAGGGGGTCTCCTACGAGCAGTACTTC	CASSGQGVSYEQYF
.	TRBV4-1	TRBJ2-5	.	TGCGCCAGCAGCCTGCGGAGGGTTCGAGAGACCCAGTACTTC	CASSLRRVRETQYF
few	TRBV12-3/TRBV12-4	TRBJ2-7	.	TGTGCCAGCAAATTGTCAGGAAGCGAGCAGTACTTC	CASKLSGSEQYF
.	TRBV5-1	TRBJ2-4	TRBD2	TGCGCCAGCAGCATCCGGACTAGCGATCCCTTACTTGAAGCCAAAAACATTCAGTACTTC	CASSIRTSDPLLEAKNIQYF
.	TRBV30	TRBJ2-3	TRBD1	TGTGCCTGGAGCGGCAGACAGGGATCGGCAGATACGCAGTATTTT	CAWSGRQGSADTQYF
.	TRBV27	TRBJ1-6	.	TGTGCCAGCGGGGGGGCCGGAGGTAATTCACCCCTCCACTTT	CASGGAGGNSPLHF